Following are 8 T cell receptor beta chains from one sample sequenced in a study of response to subunit inactivated influenza vaccine. From the RT-PCR reads, TCRdb called clonotypes with MiXCR, one entry per CDR3 protein. The top ten hold approximately 9.9% of the sample, which has a few hundred thousand distinct CDR3 sequences, around 11% seen once. This sample also belongs to another study, concerning T cells expressing NK-cell markers. From that report: TCR beta libraries carry UMIs added by 5'RACE template switching.

The input for sequencing was PBMCs from blood, taken on the day of vaccination. The receptor set was obtained from a man aged 50 to 59 who received an inactivated influenza vaccine.

J is TRBJ1-1 and V is TRBV19, with D possibly matching TRBD1 (5 bases). The CDR3 has 14 residues. Germline CDR1 and CDR2: LNHDA and SQIVND (reference sequence). Trimming removed 7 bases at V and 0 bases at J, with 12 bases between. CDR3 coding DNA: TGTGCCAGTACCACAGGACACCTGAACACTGAAGCTTTCTTT. Its protein product is CASTTGHLNTEAFF.

There are many counts of this clonotype. The chain recombines TRBV5-5 with TRBJ2-5; 8 bases are shared with TRBD2. With V trimmed by 5 bases and J by 2 bases, 5 bases remained unmatched. CDR3 length: 14 residues. Per the germline V gene, CDR1 is SGHKS and CDR2 is YYEKEE (reference sequence). The CDR3 DNA reads as TGTGCCAGCAGGCCCGGGACTAGACAAGAGACCCAGTACTTC. It encodes CASRPGTRQETQYF.

This clonotype has at least ten counts. This chain connects TRBV7-2 to TRBJ2-3, with a tentative D call TRBD2 (5 bases). The CDR3 length is 15 residues. Germline V CDR1 and CDR2: SGHTA, FQGNSA. V was cut by 5 bases and J by 4 bases, with 16 bases left in between. CDR3 amino acids: CASSRRSSSPDTQYF. The DNA for the CDR3 is TGTGCCAGCAGCCGAAGGTCTAGCTCCCCAGATACGCAGTATTTT. The full variable domain, with the rest looked up from reference TRBV7-2 and TRBJ2-3, is GAGVSQSPSNKVTEKGKDVELRCDPISGHTALYWYRQSLGQGLEFLIYFQGNSAPDKSGLPSDRFSAERTGGSVSTLTIQRTQQEDSAVYLCASSRRSSSPDTQYFGPGTRLTVL.

As to this clonotype: At one boundary the junction diverges from the germline segment, which might be a read error. This chain links TRBV28 with TRBJ2-3; maybe TRBD2 (7 bases). CDR3 length: 15 residues. The germline V gene encodes CDR1 MDHEN and CDR2 SYDVKM. CDR3 in amino acids: CASSGPGGGTDTQYF. The CDR3 DNA follows: TGTGCCAGCTCAGGGCCGGGGGGCGGCACAGATACGCAGTACTTT.

The chain links TRBV7-2 to TRBJ2-7, with 9 bases matching TRBD1. The germline V gene has CDR1 SGHTA and CDR2 FQGNSA. The CDR3 is 14 amino acids. With 6 bases clipped from V and 6 bases from J, the junction kept 9 bases outside the gene matches. The CDR3, as DNA: TGTGCCAGCAGTCCGGGACAGGGTGGGGCCGAGCAGTACTTC. Protein product: CASSPGQGGAEQYF.

The chain links TRBV12-3 or TRBV12-4 to TRBJ1-2; 7 bases are shared with TRBD1. CDR3 length: 14 amino acids. J was trimmed by 3 bases and V by 4 bases; bases with no gene match: 5. CDR3 protein: CASSSTGIDYGYTF. The CDR3 DNA sequence: TGTGCCAGCAGTTCGACAGGGATTGACTATGGCTACACCTTC.

This clonotype has ten or more counts. The chain employs TRBV5-1 and TRBJ1-1; possibly TRBD1 for D (5 bases). V was trimmed by 0 bases and J by 1 base, leaving 10 bases between them. The CDR3 length is 15 residues. In germline, CDR1 is SGHRS, CDR2 YFSETQ. As DNA, the CDR3 is TGCGCCAGCAGCTTGGCGCAGGGATGGAACACTGAAGCTTTCTTT. Translating it yields CASSLAQGWNTEAFF.

This rearrangement joins TRBV5-1 to TRBJ2-2; tentatively, D is TRBD1 (6 bases). The CDR3 is 15 amino acids. Trimming took 4 bases from V and 3 from J, leaving 13 bases between them. Germline lookup yields CDR1 SGHRS and CDR2 YFSETQ. The CDR3 region is CASSGQGRYTGELFF. CDR3 DNA sequence: TGCGCCAGCAGCGGCCAGGGGCGGTACACCGGGGAGCTGTTTTTT.